Sequencing of this TCR beta chain was carried out in a study of regulatory T cells in long-lasting Graves disease. The time point is: newly diagnosed GD, antithyroid drugs for less than 3 months. PBMC RNA was the source of the TCR library. The CDR3 has 14 residues. V lost 7 bases to trimming and J lost 7 bases, with 19 bases between them. This clonotype has a count of ten or more. Building of the TCR beta libraries involved iRepertoire HTBI primers and Arm-PCR of CDR3 regions. One entry per CDR3 protein results from TCRdb running MiXCR on the multiplex PCR reads. This table holds about 610,000 distinct CDR3 sequences, roughly 15% found once. These records were also assigned to another study, of T cells in Graves' hyperthyroidism and ophthalmopathy. That work adds: Separating ophthalmopathy from stable hyperthyroidism was achieved by a 13 V-J model.

This TCR derives from a man between 18 and 35 years old with Graves disease. Sequencing used peripheral blood mononuclear cells (PBMCs), obtained at new diagnosis, from a patient treated with antithyroid drugs. This sequence joins TRBV12-3 or TRBV12-4 and TRBJ1-2; no firm D call. This CDR3 is CASMSRDVDFGYTF. CDR3 in DNA: TGTGCCAGCATGTCCCGGGATGTGGATTTTGGCTACACCTTC.